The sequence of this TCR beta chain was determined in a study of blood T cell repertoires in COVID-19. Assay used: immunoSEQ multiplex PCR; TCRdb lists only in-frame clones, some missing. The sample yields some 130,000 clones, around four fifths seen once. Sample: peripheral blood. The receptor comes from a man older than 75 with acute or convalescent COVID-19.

The CDR3 DNA is TGTGCCAGCAGTTACAATCAGTTCTCTGGAAACACCATATATTTT. It specifies CASSYNQFSGNTIYF. This sequence joins TRBV6-5 and TRBJ1-3; D not resolved. The CDR3 covers 15 residues. V was clipped by 2 bases and J by 0 bases, with 8 bases between them. Germline V gene data show CDR1 as MNHEY and CDR2 as SVGAGI.